This T cell receptor beta chain was profiled in a study of sequential checkpoint blockade in melanoma. Looking at the study overall: First-line arms were nivolumab then ipilimumab, or the reverse, randomized 1:1. Some 22 patients had tumor biopsies before treatment and at week 13.

V lost 5 bases, J lost 7 bases, and 11 bases stayed unmatched. CDR1 is SGHNT, CDR2 YENEEA, per germline. This CDR3 has 15 amino acids. Treatment specified: randomized to nivolumab then ipilimumab (arm A) or the reverse (arm B). No patient had prior DNA-damaging chemotherapy. Method: immunoSEQ multiplex PCR; TCRdb's copy keeps in-frame clones and lacks some. The sample shows roughly 36,000 clones, about 30% of them seen only once. The sample was tumor tissue (inferred from file names), taken from a patient given nivolumab and ipilimumab in sequence. This clonotype was sampled from a human donor with melanoma. The rearrangement links TRBV11-3 to TRBJ2-1; 7 nucleotides agree with TRBD2. Here the CDR3 DNA reads TGTGCCAGCAGCCTCGGGACTACGCTCCGGAATGAGCAGTTCTTC. Translating it yields CASSLGTTLRNEQFF. Drawing the rest from reference TRBV11-3 and TRBJ2-1, the complete variable domain is EAGVVQSPRYKIIEKKQPVAFWCNPISGHNTLYWYLQNLGQGPELLIRYENEEAVDDSQLPKDRFSAERLKGVDSTLKIQPAELGDSAVYLCASSLGTTLRNEQFFGPGTRLTVL.